This T cell receptor (beta chain) is from a study of molecular identifiers for immune sequencing clone quantification. At the level of the study: Replicate runs used RNA from roughly 20,000 or 100,000 naive CD8 cells, which was split five ways into aliquots, and four of those aliquots were then sequenced. General study results and limits: The share of molecules held by clones above 20 RNA copies was over 97% in effector cells and under 1% in naive cells. Jurkat TCR RNA spiked in from one cell (amid 960,000 or so naive cells) was reportedly detectable.

V shed 3 bases and J 3 bases; nucleotides not matched to a gene: 9. Germline CDR1 SGDLS, CDR2 YYNGEE. The CDR3 consists of 17 residues. Every naive CD8 library was made from between roughly 17,000 and 1,100,000 sorted cells with 10%, 30% or 50% RNA. Comment on this clonotype: Antigen specificity is unknown.

TCRdb re-called the PCR reads with MiXCR, one entry per CDR3 protein. The repertoire consists of some 580,000 distinct CDR3 sequences, with less than 30% occurring once and the leading ten covering 0.75% to 0.8%. Material: naive CD8+ T cells from blood, with Jurkat cell RNA spiked in. The sample's subset: FACS-sorted CD8+CD4-CCR7+CD45RA+ naive T cells. This sequence originates from a human donor in good health. Some libraries in this study had Jurkat cell RNA spiked in. The chain is built from TRBV9 and TRBJ2-3, with TRBD2 matching over 11 bases. In nucleotides, the CDR3 is TGTGCCAGCAGCGCCGATACTAGCGGGAGAGGGACAGATACGCAGTATTTT. Translating gives CASSADTSGRGTDTQYF.